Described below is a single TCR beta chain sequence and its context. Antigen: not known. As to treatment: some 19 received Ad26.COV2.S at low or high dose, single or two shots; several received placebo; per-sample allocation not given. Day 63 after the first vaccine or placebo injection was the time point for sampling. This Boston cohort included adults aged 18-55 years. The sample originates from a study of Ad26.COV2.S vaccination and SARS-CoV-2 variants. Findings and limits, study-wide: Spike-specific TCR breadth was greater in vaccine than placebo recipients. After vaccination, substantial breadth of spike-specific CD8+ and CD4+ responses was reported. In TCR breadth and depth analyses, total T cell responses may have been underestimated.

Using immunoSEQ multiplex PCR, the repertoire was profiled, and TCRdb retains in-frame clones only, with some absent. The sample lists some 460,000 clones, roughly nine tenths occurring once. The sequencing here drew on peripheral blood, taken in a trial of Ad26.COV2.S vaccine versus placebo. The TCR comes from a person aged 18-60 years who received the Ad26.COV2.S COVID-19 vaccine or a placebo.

CDR3 region: CASSLGLAGVNEQFF. CDR3 in DNA: TGTGCCAGCAGCCTCGGACTAGCGGGGGTGAATGAGCAGTTCTTC. The rearrangement links TRBV5-6 to TRBJ2-1; 13 positions agree with TRBD2. The germline V gene has CDR1 SGHDT and CDR2 YYEEEE. The CDR3 is 15 residues long. The junction had 5 bases not matched to a gene; V was cut back by 4 bases and J by 7 bases.